A single sample is the source of the 26 T cell receptor beta chains below, sequenced in a study of CD8 T cells in Susac syndrome. The RNA input was roughly 0.45 to 1 ug, and it was reverse transcribed with random hexamers. TCRdb re-analysed the immunoSEQ multiplex PCR reads in MiXCR, keeping a single row per CDR3 protein. Among about 210,000 distinct CDR3 sequences listed, 94% were seen once. The sample was CD4+ T cells from PBMCs. These receptors all come from a human donor with Susac syndrome.

This CDR3 is CASSLSRALSGYTF. The CDR3 coding sequence is TGTGCCAGCAGCTTATCCAGGGCATTAAGTGGCTACACCTTC. V is TRBV11-2 and J is TRBJ1-2; the D gene is possibly TRBD1 (5 bases). Trimming took 2 bases from V and 7 from J, leaving 14 bases between them. Germline CDR1 and CDR2: SGHAT and FQNNGV. This CDR3 has 14 amino acids.

This sequence joins TRBV12-3 or TRBV12-4 and TRBJ2-7; 7 nucleotides agree with TRBD2. The CDR3 is 14 residues long. V was pared by 5 bases and J by 10 bases, with 14 bases of the junction left unmatched. This CDR3 is CASSPVPAGEGQYF. CDR3 nucleotides: TGTGCCAGCAGTCCTGTCCCTGCGGGGGAAGGACAGTACTTC.

This sequence joins TRBV6-5 and TRBJ1-4; D uncertain. Trimming pared 2 bases from V and 2 bases from J, leaving 15 bases between. The length of the CDR3 is 17 residues. Germline V gene data show CDR1 as MNHEY and CDR2 as SVGAGI. The CDR3 bases are TGTGCCAGCAGTTACCCTTCTACGACGGGGACTAATGAAAAACTGTTTTTT. Encoded protein: CASSYPSTTGTNEKLFF.

V is TRBV12-3 or TRBV12-4 and J is TRBJ2-5; D is uncertain. This CDR3 spans 14 amino acids. The V and J ends lost 6 bases and 5 bases respectively, with 16 bases between them. CDR3 in amino acids: CASSPPAERETQYF. CDR3 DNA sequence: TGTGCCAGCAGCCCACCGGCCGAGAGGGAGACCCAGTACTTC.

The chain carries TRBV20-1 and TRBJ2-4; D is uncertain. CDR1 and CDR2 from the germline V gene are DFQATT and SNEGSKA (reference sequence). V was cut by 6 bases and J by 0 bases, with 18 bases left in between. The CDR3 consists of 16 residues. The CDR3 reads CSALPSRNLAKNIQYF. The CDR3 DNA sequence: TGCAGTGCCCTACCGAGTAGGAATCTAGCCAAAAACATTCAGTACTTC.

The chain is built from TRBV7-2 and TRBJ1-1; D unresolved. Trimming left V 0 bases short and J 1 base short, with 9 bases between. The germline gives CDR1 SGHTA, CDR2 FQGNSA. The CDR3 covers 15 residues. The CDR3 reads CASSLASQANTEAFF. The CDR3 coding sequence is TGTGCCAGCAGCTTAGCCTCTCAGGCGAACACTGAAGCTTTCTTT.

A remark on this clonotype: At one boundary the junction diverges from the germline segment, which might be a read error. The V gene is TRBV3-1, the J gene TRBJ2-3, with a possible D match to TRBD2 (5 bases). Germline V lookup: CDR1 LGHDT, CDR2 YNNKEL (reference sequence). This CDR3 comprises 15 residues. The CDR3 here is CASSDSLAHTDTQFF. The CDR3 bases are TGTGCCAGCAGCGATTCTCTAGCCCACACAGATACGCAGTTTTTT.

This clonotype was seen only once. V is TRBV28 and J is TRBJ1-6; possibly TRBD1 for D (5 bases). The CDR3 covers 13 residues. Germline-derived CDR1 and CDR2 are MDHEN and SYDVKM. V lost 8 bases and J lost 7, with 12 bases in between. In DNA form, the CDR3 reads TGTGCCAGCCTCCCCAGGGTAAATTCACCCCTCCACTTT. It specifies CASLPRVNSPLHF.

This sequence joins TRBV27 and TRBJ2-7, with D perhaps TRBD1 (6 bases). Germline CDR1 MNHEY, CDR2 SMNVEV (reference sequence). The CDR3 is made up of 13 amino acids. With 5 bases removed from V and 5 bases from J, the gap between germline ends came to 13 bases. The CDR3 loop reads CASSPDQGNEQYF. The CDR3 DNA reads TGTGCCAGCAGTCCGGACCAGGGGAACGAGCAGTACTTC.

This chain connects TRBV7-9 to TRBJ2-4; possibly TRBD1 or TRBD2 for D (5 bases each). With 1 base removed from V and 7 bases from J, the gap between germline ends came to 23 bases. The germline V gene encodes CDR1 SEHNR and CDR2 FQNEAQ (reference sequence). The CDR3 is 18 residues long. This CDR3 is CASSLVPVLPGSRNIQYF. The CDR3 bases are TGTGCCAGCAGCTTAGTACCCGTGCTTCCAGGGAGCAGGAACATTCAGTACTTC.

The chain links TRBV27 to TRBJ2-6; D unclear. The germline gives CDR1 MNHEY, CDR2 SMNVEV (reference sequence). Trimming removed 2 bases at V and 0 bases at J, with 5 bases between. The CDR3 is made up of 15 amino acids. This chain's CDR3 is CASSLVVSGANVLTF. The CDR3 bases are TGTGCCAGCAGTTTAGTGGTCTCTGGGGCCAACGTCCTGACTTTC.

This rearrangement joins TRBV18 to TRBJ1-4; D perhaps matches TRBD1 (5 bases). The germline V gene has CDR1 KGHSH and CDR2 LQKENI. This CDR3 contains 16 residues. Trimming left V 2 bases short and J 8 bases short, with 18 bases between. CDR3 region: CASSPERGDRREKLFF. The CDR3 DNA sequence: TGTGCCAGCTCACCAGAACGAGGGGACCGAAGAGAAAAACTGTTTTTT.

Here the CDR3 reads CASSLNLPQETQYF. CDR3 sequence (DNA): TGCGCCAGCAGCTTGAATCTGCCCCAAGAGACCCAGTACTTC. The genes are TRBV5-1 and TRBJ2-5; D uncertain. This CDR3 region has 14 residues. V was cut by 1 base and J by 1 base, with 8 bases left in between. Per the germline V gene, CDR1 is SGHRS and CDR2 is YFSETQ. Drawing the rest from reference TRBV5-1 and TRBJ2-5, the complete variable domain is KAGVTQTPRYLIKTRGQQVTLSCSPISGHRSVSWYQQTPGQGLQFLFEYFSETQRNKGNFPGRFSGRQFSNSRSEMNVSTLELGDSALYLCASSLNLPQETQYFGPGTRLLVL.

CDR3 in DNA: TGTGCCAGCACCGACCGACAGAAAGACCCGCAAGAGACCCAGTACTTC. It yields the protein CASTDRQKDPQETQYF. J is TRBJ2-5 and V is TRBV6-2 or TRBV6-3, with a possible D match to TRBD1 (5 bases). The germline V gene has CDR1 MNHEY and CDR2 SVGEGT. V was trimmed by 7 bases and J by 2 bases, leaving 20 bases between them. CDR3 length: 16 amino acids.

V is TRBV24-1 and J is TRBJ2-3, with 8 bases that match TRBD1. From germline, CDR1 is KGHDR and CDR2 SFDVKD. This CDR3 comprises 16 residues. With 5 bases clipped from V and 4 bases from J, the junction kept 10 bases outside the gene matches. The CDR3 is CATSASGGPTPDTQYF. CDR3 in DNA: TGTGCCACCAGTGCTTCAGGGGGCCCTACTCCAGATACGCAGTATTTT.

The rearrangement uses TRBV27 and TRBJ2-7, with 8 bases that match TRBD2. Trimming took 3 bases from V and 4 from J; bases not matched to a gene: 8. CDR3 size: 15 residues. CDR1 and CDR2 (germline): MNHEY, SMNVEV (reference sequence). CDR3 coding DNA: TGTGCCAGCAGTTTTCGGGGGGGGGAAAGATACGAGCAGTACTTC. Translating it yields CASSFRGGERYEQYF.

The chain recombines TRBV20-1 with TRBJ1-6, with D uncertain. The CDR3 sequence is 15 residues long. Trimming pared 0 bases from V and 7 bases from J, leaving 13 bases between. Germline V gene sequence: CDR1 DFQATT, CDR2 SNEGSKA (reference sequence). In nucleotides, the CDR3 is TGCAGTGCTAGAGAGGGTTACCGATCAAATTCACCCCTCCACTTT. Translating gives CSAREGYRSNSPLHF.

DNA of the CDR3: TGTGCCTGGTGGGGGGAGAACACTGAAGCTTTCTTT. Protein: CAWWGENTEAFF. The chain employs TRBV30 and TRBJ1-1, with D tentatively TRBD1 (5 bases). Germline assignment: CDR1 GTSNPN and CDR2 SVGIG (reference sequence). Trimming took 5 bases from V and 1 from J, leaving 8 bases between them. The CDR3 has 12 amino acids.

The chain uses TRBV20-1 and TRBJ2-1; 10 nucleotides agree with TRBD1. V gave up 3 bases and J gave up 5 bases; unmatched junction bases: 1. Germline CDR1 DFQATT, CDR2 SNEGSKA (reference sequence). The CDR3 contains 13 residues. CDR3 nucleotide sequence: TGCAGTGCTAGTGGGACAGGGGACAATGAGCAGTTCTTC. Amino acid sequence: CSASGTGDNEQFF.

V gene TRBV4-3 combines with J gene TRBJ1-4, with D tentatively TRBD1 (5 bases). The CDR3 runs 15 residues. V was cut by 1 base and J by 8 bases, with 14 bases left in between. Germline CDR1 is LGHNA and CDR2 is YSLEER. The DNA for the CDR3 is TGCGCCAGCAGCCAAGGGGGCAGGGCGTACGAAAAACTGTTTTTT. Translating gives CASSQGGRAYEKLFF.

The chain has TRBV27 and TRBJ2-2; 10 nucleotides agree with TRBD2. CDR3 length: 16 residues. V was pared by 6 bases and J by 5 bases, with 9 bases of the junction left unmatched. The germline V gene has CDR1 MNHEY and CDR2 SMNVEV (reference sequence). CDR3 sequence (DNA): TGTGCCAGCAGCCGTACGACTAGCGGGTGGACCGGGGAGCTGTTTTTT. This translates into CASSRTTSGWTGELFF.

The chain uses TRBV25-1 and TRBJ1-6; 10 nucleotides line up with TRBD1. Trimming took 8 bases from V and 7 from J; bases not matched to a gene: 5. Germline V lookup: CDR1 MGHDK, CDR2 SYGVNS. CDR3 size: 14 residues. This chain's CDR3 is CASGRQGANSPLHF. CDR3 DNA sequence: TGTGCCAGCGGCAGACAGGGGGCAAATTCACCCCTCCACTTT.

The chain employs TRBV20-1 and TRBJ1-6; weak D call: TRBD1 (6 bases). This CDR3 region has 12 residues. Trimming pared 0 bases from V and 12 bases from J, leaving 9 bases between. Germline assignment: CDR1 DFQATT and CDR2 SNEGSKA (reference sequence). The CDR3 reads CSARDLDRPLHF. DNA of the CDR3: TGCAGTGCTAGAGATCTGGACAGACCCCTCCACTTT.

The chain couples TRBV18 to TRBJ1-1; unclear D gene. CDR3 size: 13 residues. V was pared by 4 bases and J by 5 bases, with 11 bases between. Germline lookup yields CDR1 KGHSH and CDR2 LQKENI. The CDR3 nucleotides read TGTGCCAGCTCACGCCTAGGCACAACTGAAGCTTTCTTT. This encodes CASSRLGTTEAFF.

The rearrangement uses TRBV11-3 and TRBJ2-5, with D perhaps matching TRBD1 (6 bases). CDR3 length equals 16 residues. The germline V gene has CDR1 SGHNT and CDR2 YENEEA. The ends were cut back, 5 bases at V and 4 bases at J, with 20 bases in the middle. The DNA for the CDR3 is TGTGCCAGCAGCCCGCGAAAACAGGGAAGGGGAGAGACCCAGTACTTC. This encodes CASSPRKQGRGETQYF. Drawing the rest from reference TRBV11-3 and TRBJ2-5, the complete variable domain is EAGVVQSPRYKIIEKKQPVAFWCNPISGHNTLYWYLQNLGQGPELLIRYENEEAVDDSQLPKDRFSAERLKGVDSTLKIQPAELGDSAVYLCASSPRKQGRGETQYFGPGTRLLVL.

This chain joins TRBV3-1 and TRBJ1-3, with D unresolved. Trimming pared 4 bases from V and 2 bases from J, leaving 9 bases between. Germline-derived CDR1 and CDR2 are LGHDT and YNNKEL (reference sequence). CDR3 length equals 14 residues. In DNA, the CDR3 is TGTGCCAGCAGCCGTGGTGGGGCTGGAAACACCATATATTTT. Protein product: CASSRGGAGNTIYF.